This T cell receptor beta chain was sequenced for a study of cytomegalovirus exposure and HLA in healthy donors. Study-wide results and limits: The sole available immune exposure information was CMV serostatus. Researchers reported in a later analysis that common viral pathogens appeared linked to several top clusters.

A multiplex PCR was run with 60 Vbeta primers and 13 Jbeta primers. This table comes from immunoSEQ multiplex PCR, and its TCRdb copy is limited to in-frame clones, with some not included. There are approximately 150,000 clones in the sample; nearly 70% occur only once, and about 10% lies in the top ten. Germline CDR1 is SEHNR and CDR2 is FQNEAQ (reference sequence). The CDR3 totals 13 residues. The V and J ends lost 5 bases and 8 bases respectively, with 13 bases between them. As for this clone: Its antigen is unidentified.

The sequence was obtained from a man aged 30-40 years in good health and CMV-seropositive. Input material: PBMCs. This chain links TRBV7-9 with TRBJ2-1; weak D call: TRBD1 (6 bases). The CDR3 spells CASSPDRYDEQFF. CDR3 nucleotide sequence: TGTGCCAGCAGCCCTGACAGGTACGATGAGCAGTTCTTC. The full variable domain, with the rest looked up from reference TRBV7-9 and TRBJ2-1, is DTGVSQNPRHKITKRGQNVTFRCDPISEHNRLYWYRQTLGQGPEFLTYFQNEAQLEKSRLLSDRFSAERPKGSFSTLEIQRTEQGDSAMYLCASSPDRYDEQFFGPGTRLTVL.